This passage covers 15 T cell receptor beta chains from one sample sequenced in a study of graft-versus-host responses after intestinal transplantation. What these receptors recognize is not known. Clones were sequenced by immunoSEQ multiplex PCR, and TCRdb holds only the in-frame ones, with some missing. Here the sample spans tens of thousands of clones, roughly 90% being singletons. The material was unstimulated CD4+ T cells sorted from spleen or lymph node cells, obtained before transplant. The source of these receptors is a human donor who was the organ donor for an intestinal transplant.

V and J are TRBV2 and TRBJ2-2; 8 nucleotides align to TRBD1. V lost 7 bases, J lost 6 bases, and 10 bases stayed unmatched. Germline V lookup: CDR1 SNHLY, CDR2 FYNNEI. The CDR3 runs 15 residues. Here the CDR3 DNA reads TGTGCCAGCAACGGACAGGGTGGGATAGCCGGGGAGCTGTTTTTT. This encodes CASNGQGGIAGELFF.

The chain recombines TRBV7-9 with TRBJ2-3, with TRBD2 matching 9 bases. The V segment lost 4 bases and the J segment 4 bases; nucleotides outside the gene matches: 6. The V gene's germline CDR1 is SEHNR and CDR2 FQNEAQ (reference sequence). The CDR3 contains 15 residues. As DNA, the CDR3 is TGTGCCAGCAGCTCCGTAGCGGGAGTGGCAGATACGCAGTATTTT. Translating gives CASSSVAGVADTQYF.

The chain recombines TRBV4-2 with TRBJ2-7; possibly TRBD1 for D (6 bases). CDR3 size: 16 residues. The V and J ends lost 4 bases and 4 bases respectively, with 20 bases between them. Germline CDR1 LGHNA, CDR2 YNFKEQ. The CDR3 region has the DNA TGTGCCAGCAGCCGCGCTACCGGGACATCCCCTTACGAGCAGTACTTC. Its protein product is CASSRATGTSPYEQYF.

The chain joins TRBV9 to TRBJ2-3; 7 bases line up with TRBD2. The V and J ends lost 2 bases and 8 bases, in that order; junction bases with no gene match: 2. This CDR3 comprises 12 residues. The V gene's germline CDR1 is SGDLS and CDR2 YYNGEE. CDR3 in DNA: TGTGCCAGCAGCGTCTGGGAGGGTACGCAGTATTTT. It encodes CASSVWEGTQYF.

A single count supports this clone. CDR3 in DNA: TGTGCCAGCAGCTTAGATCCCTTCGGGTACGAGCAGTACTTC. Protein product: CASSLDPFGYEQYF. The V and J genes are TRBV7-2 and TRBJ2-7; D unresolved. V gave up 1 base and J gave up 4 bases, with 11 bases separating them. The CDR3 sequence is 14 residues long. Germline CDR1 and CDR2: SGHTA and FQGNSA.

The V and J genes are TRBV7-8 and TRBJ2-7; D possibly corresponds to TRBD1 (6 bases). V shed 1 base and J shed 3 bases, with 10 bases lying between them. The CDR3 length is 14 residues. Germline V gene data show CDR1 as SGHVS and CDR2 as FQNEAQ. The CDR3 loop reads CASSLGTVRYEQYF. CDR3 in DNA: TGTGCCAGCAGCTTAGGGACAGTTCGCTACGAGCAGTACTTC.

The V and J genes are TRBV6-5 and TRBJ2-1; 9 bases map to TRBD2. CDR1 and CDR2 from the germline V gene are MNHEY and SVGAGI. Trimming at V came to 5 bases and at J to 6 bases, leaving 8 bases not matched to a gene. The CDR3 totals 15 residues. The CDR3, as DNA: TGTGCCAGCAGTATGGGACTAGCTCATGTCAATGAGCAGTTCTTC. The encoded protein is CASSMGLAHVNEQFF.

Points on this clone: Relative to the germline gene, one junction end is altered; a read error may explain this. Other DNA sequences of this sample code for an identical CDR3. The CDR3 DNA is TGCGCCAGCAGCCCGGAACCGGGATACACTGAAGCTTTCTTC. It yields the protein CASSPEPGYTEAFF. This rearrangement joins TRBV5-1 to TRBJ1-1; D gene uncertain. The CDR3 has 14 residues. Germline V gene lookup returns CDR1 SGHRS and CDR2 YFSETQ.

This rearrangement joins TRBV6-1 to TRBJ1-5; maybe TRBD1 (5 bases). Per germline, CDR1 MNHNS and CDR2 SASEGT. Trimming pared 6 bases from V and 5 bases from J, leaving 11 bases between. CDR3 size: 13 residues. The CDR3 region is CASRGGVHQPQHF. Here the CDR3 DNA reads TGTGCCAGCAGGGGGGGGGTACATCAGCCCCAGCATTTT.

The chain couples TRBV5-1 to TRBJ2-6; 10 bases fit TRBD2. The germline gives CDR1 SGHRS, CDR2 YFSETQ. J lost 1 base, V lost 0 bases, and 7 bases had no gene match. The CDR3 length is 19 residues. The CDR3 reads CASSLGLAGAPSGANVLTF. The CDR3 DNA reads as TGCGCCAGCAGCTTGGGTCTAGCGGGAGCCCCATCTGGGGCCAACGTCCTGACTTTC.

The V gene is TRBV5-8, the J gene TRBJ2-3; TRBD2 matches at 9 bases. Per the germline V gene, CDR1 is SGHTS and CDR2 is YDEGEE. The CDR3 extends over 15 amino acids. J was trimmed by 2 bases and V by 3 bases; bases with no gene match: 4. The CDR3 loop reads CASSSAGGSTDTQYF. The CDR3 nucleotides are TGTGCCAGCAGCTCAGCGGGAGGCTCCACAGATACGCAGTATTTT.

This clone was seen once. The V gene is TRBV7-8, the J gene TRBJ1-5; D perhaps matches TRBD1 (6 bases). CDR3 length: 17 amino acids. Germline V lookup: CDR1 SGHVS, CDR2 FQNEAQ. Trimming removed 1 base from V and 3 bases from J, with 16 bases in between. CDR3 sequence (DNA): TGTGCCAGCAGCTTAGGGGAGGGGGGAAGTAACAATCAGCCCCAGCATTTT. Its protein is CASSLGEGGSNNQPQHF.

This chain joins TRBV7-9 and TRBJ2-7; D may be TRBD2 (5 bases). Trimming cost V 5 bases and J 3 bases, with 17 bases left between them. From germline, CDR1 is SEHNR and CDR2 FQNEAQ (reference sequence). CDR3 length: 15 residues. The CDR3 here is CASSPPDREGYEQYF. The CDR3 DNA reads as TGTGCCAGCAGCCCTCCGGACCGGGAAGGCTACGAGCAGTACTTC.

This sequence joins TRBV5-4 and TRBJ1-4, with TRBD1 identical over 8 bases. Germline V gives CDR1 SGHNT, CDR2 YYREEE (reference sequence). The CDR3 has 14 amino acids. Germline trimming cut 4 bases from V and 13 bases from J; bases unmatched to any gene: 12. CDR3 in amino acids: CASSPGQGSAGLFF. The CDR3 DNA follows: TGTGCCAGCAGCCCAGGACAGGGATCCGCGGGACTGTTTTTT.

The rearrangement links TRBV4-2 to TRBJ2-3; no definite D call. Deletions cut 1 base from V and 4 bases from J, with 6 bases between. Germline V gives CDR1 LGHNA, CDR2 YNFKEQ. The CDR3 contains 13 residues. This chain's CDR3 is CASSQVAADTQYF. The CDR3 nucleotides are TGTGCCAGCAGCCAAGTAGCTGCAGATACGCAGTATTTT.